A selection of T cell receptor beta chains follows, all from one sample in a study of blood T cells in healthy people across ages. MiXCR, applied by TCRdb to the 5' RACE reads, yields one record per CDR3 protein. This sample has some 940,000 distinct CDR3 sequences, with 25% to 35% found just once. This same sample was also part of a study on T cells of mothers and their children.

Sequenced sample: blood. The receptors were gathered from a woman aged 40 to 55 in good health. The CDR3 runs from the conserved cysteine through the conserved F or W. Fields, in order: J gene, V gene, D gene, clone size, CDR3 DNA, CDR3 protein. A D gene is named only where the DNA matches it firmly. Only some rows state a clone size, as once, few, many or a class for expanded clones.

j_call: TRBJ2-5
v_call: TRBV5-1
d_call: .
clone_size: .
cdr3_nt: TGCGCCAGCAGCTTGGATGCCGTCAGGGACCAAGAGACCCAGTACTTC
cdr3_aa: CASSLDAVRDQETQYF

j_call: TRBJ2-5
v_call: TRBV2
d_call: .
clone_size: many
cdr3_nt: TGTGCCAGCAGTAGGGACTACCAAGAGACCCAGTACTTC
cdr3_aa: CASSRDYQETQYF

j_call: TRBJ2-7
v_call: TRBV5-1
d_call: TRBD1
clone_size: .
cdr3_nt: TGCGCCAGCACTTTAGAGACAGGGCCTGGCTACGAGCAGTACTTC
cdr3_aa: CASTLETGPGYEQYF

j_call: TRBJ2-7
v_call: TRBV4-1
d_call: TRBD2
clone_size: many
cdr3_nt: TGCGCCAGCAGCCAAGGGACTAGCGGGGCTTCCTACGAGCAGTACTTC
cdr3_aa: CASSQGTSGASYEQYF

j_call: TRBJ2-1
v_call: TRBV7-9
d_call: TRBD2
clone_size: many
cdr3_nt: TGTGCCAGCAGCTTAGGTACTAGCGGAGTCTACAATGAGCAGTTCTTC
cdr3_aa: CASSLGTSGVYNEQFF

j_call: TRBJ2-6
v_call: TRBV27
d_call: .
clone_size: .
cdr3_nt: TGTGCCACCAGAAGGGAGCTCGGCGGGTCTGGGGCCAACGTCCTGACTTTC
cdr3_aa: CATRRELGGSGANVLTF

j_call: TRBJ2-5
v_call: TRBV12-3/TRBV12-4
d_call: .
clone_size: many
cdr3_nt: TGTGCCAGCAGCCTTGACACCTCCCAAGAGACCCAGTACTTC
cdr3_aa: CASSLDTSQETQYF

j_call: TRBJ2-7
v_call: TRBV11-2
d_call: TRBD2
clone_size: .
cdr3_nt: TGTGCCAGCAGCTTGCGGCCCGGGACTAGACAGAACGAGCAGTACTTC
cdr3_aa: CASSLRPGTRQNEQYF

j_call: TRBJ2-7
v_call: TRBV4-3
d_call: .
clone_size: .
cdr3_nt: TGCGCCAGCAGCCAAGATCGGTGTGGCGAGCAGTACTTC
cdr3_aa: CASSQDRCGEQYF

j_call: TRBJ1-2
v_call: TRBV5-1
d_call: .
clone_size: few
cdr3_nt: TGCGCCAGCAGCCGCGGTGGGGGCGCAGGACAGAGTGTCTCGGGGGGCTACACCTTC
cdr3_aa: CASSRGGGAGQSVSGGYTF

j_call: TRBJ2-1
v_call: TRBV24-1
d_call: .
clone_size: few
cdr3_nt: TGTGCCACCAGTCGGGGACACTCCTACAATGAGCAGTTCTTC
cdr3_aa: CATSRGHSYNEQFF

j_call: TRBJ2-7
v_call: TRBV20-1
d_call: .
clone_size: .
cdr3_nt: TGCAGTGTAGGGGCAGGGGTCGAGCAGTACTTC
cdr3_aa: CSVGAGVEQYF

j_call: TRBJ2-1
v_call: TRBV9
d_call: .
clone_size: many
cdr3_nt: TGTGCCAGCAGCGTAGAAGGGGGGGCCTGGAATGAGCAGTTCTTC
cdr3_aa: CASSVEGGAWNEQFF

j_call: TRBJ1-1
v_call: TRBV20-1
d_call: TRBD1
clone_size: .
cdr3_nt: TGCAGTGCCAAAGGGACAGGGGTTCTCGGGACTGAAGCTTTCTTT
cdr3_aa: CSAKGTGVLGTEAFF

j_call: TRBJ1-6
v_call: TRBV20-1
d_call: .
clone_size: .
cdr3_nt: TGCAGTGCTAGTAATAGGAGCTCCTATAATTCACCCCTCCACTTT
cdr3_aa: CSASNRSSYNSPLHF

j_call: TRBJ2-7
v_call: TRBV5-6
d_call: .
clone_size: .
cdr3_nt: TGTGCCAGCAGCCTATGGGGAACCGAGCAGTACTTC
cdr3_aa: CASSLWGTEQYF

j_call: TRBJ1-4
v_call: TRBV28
d_call: .
clone_size: .
cdr3_nt: TGTGCCAGCAGTTCCGGGGGAACGAGGGGAGAAAAACTGTTTTTT
cdr3_aa: CASSSGGTRGEKLFF

j_call: TRBJ2-3
v_call: TRBV7-9
d_call: .
clone_size: .
cdr3_nt: TGTGCCAGCAGCCTATCCTCAGGCAGAGGCACAGATACGCAGTATTTT
cdr3_aa: CASSLSSGRGTDTQYF

j_call: TRBJ1-2
v_call: TRBV28
d_call: .
clone_size: .
cdr3_nt: TGTGCCAGCAGCGTCACAGAGACCTATGGCTACACCTTC
cdr3_aa: CASSVTETYGYTF

j_call: TRBJ2-7
v_call: TRBV2
d_call: TRBD2
clone_size: .
cdr3_nt: TGTGCCAGCACCACGGGGGAAAGCGGGGGGGGATCCTACGAGCAGTACTTC
cdr3_aa: CASTTGESGGGSYEQYF